This TCR beta chain derives from a study of beta chain features in type 1 diabetes. General study findings and limits: It was not settled here whether HLA type affects TCRB rearrangement. Significant though moderate, a shortening of TCRB CDR3s appeared in all four CD4+ subsets of Type 1 diabetes patients.

A single heparinised blood sample, averaging approximately 0.12 L, was obtained per donor. CD4+ naive, central memory, regulatory and stem cell-like memory subsets were isolated by sorting on CD45RO/CCR7/CD25/CD127/CD95/CD27. This clone was seen a handful of times. What it binds is not known. Isolated RNA was reverse transcribed in full, so expressed TCRB transcripts were sequenced. Assay: immunoSEQ multiplex PCR; the TCRdb copy retains only in-frame clones and omits some. The table records about 290,000 clones, about 7.8% of them present only once. Per the germline V gene, CDR1 is SGHTA and CDR2 is FQGNSA. Trimming stripped 3 bases from V and 15 bases from J, with 15 bases between. The CDR3 is 13 residues long.

This sequence originates from a woman in her late teens or twenties in good health. Sequencing was carried out using central memory CD4+ T cells from blood. The chain employs TRBV7-2 and TRBJ1-6; tentatively, D is TRBD1 (6 bases). For the CDR3, the DNA is TGTGCCAGCAGCTTTCGACAGGACCTGCGCCTCCACTTT. Protein sequence: CASSFRQDLRLHF.